This TCR beta chain was identified in a study of vaccination effects on CD4 cells after COVID-19. Study-wide context: Samples were taken post-vaccine, and their median timing was 72 days after the second dose. Study results and limitations: Marked contraction was observed in infection-induced and vaccine-induced clones late after vaccination.

In the ViraFEST assay, antigen-specific CD4+ clonotypes were identified by expansion after peptide-pool stimulation. Following 10 days of culture, CD4+ T cells were isolated. Participants got two doses of BNT162b2 or mRNA-1273 vaccine. Cultures of roughly 2 million PBMC per well contained 10 IU/ml IL-2 plus 10 ug/ml peptides. Cultures got half-medium changes with IL-2 on days 3 and 7. The table came from immunoSEQ multiplex PCR; TCRdb's copy has only in-frame clones and leaves some out. The data contain about 24,000 clones, over 60% of them singletons. On this clone: Its antigen is currently unknown.

V lost 1 base, J lost 6 bases, and 11 bases lay in between. The germline V gene has CDR1 SGDLS and CDR2 YYNGEE. This CDR3 is built from 14 residues. V gene TRBV9 combines with J gene TRBJ2-1; either TRBD1 or TRBD2 may fit D (5 bases each). This clonotype was sampled from a human donor who received a COVID-19 vaccine. Specimen: CD4+ T cells from PBMCs cultured with HCoV-NL63 spike peptides, collected after COVID-19 vaccination. The CDR3 spells CASSVSGTLNEQFF. The CDR3 DNA reads as TGTGCCAGCAGCGTATCCGGGACCCTCAATGAGCAGTTCTTC.